This T cell receptor (beta chain) comes out of a study of shared clonotypes between healthy human individuals (dated by TCRdb to 2018 to 2020). Context from the whole study: The cohort included three men and a couple of women between 18 and 49 years of age. For each donor, three plates each were used for CD4 naive and CD4 memory, two plates were used for CD8 naive, and one plate was used for CD8 memory. To estimate repertoire size and how much clonotype sharing occurs between individuals, the study deeply sequenced the blood TCR repertoires of five or six healthy adults. To increase sequencing depth and limit assay-specific biases, TCR repertoire library preparation and sequencing were carried out by different laboratories using diverse techniques. Per donor, leukapheresis produced somewhere between about 0.94 and 9.5 billion PBMCs. The research as a whole found: Clonotypes shared by all four sorted-subset donors showed higher generation probabilities than non-shared clonotypes. Pairwise subsampling indicated that sequencing depth was expected to affect the degree of clonotype sharing among donors. The small number of donors limited the genetic and exposure-history diversity represented. Estimated clonotype richness was generally larger for naive than for memory subsets. Sampling was limited to blood, and TCR repertoires in tissue likely differ from TCR repertoires in blood. Sharing across a few donors was observed for approximately 4.6% of naive CD4, over 3% of naive CD8, about 2.5% of memory CD4, and roughly 0.4% of memory CD8 clonotypes. Even with the large sequencing depth, rarefaction of the sorted-subset datasets indicated that sequencing was incomplete.

Using the deep immunoSEQ assay, multiplex PCR amplified TCR CDR3 regions from genomic DNA. Extracted genomic DNA from each cell subset was spread evenly across all wells of several immunoSEQ 96-well plates, with each plate serving as a replicate. For sorted subsets, each replicate PCR was loaded with around 220 ng genomic DNA, equivalent to 25,000 to 35,000 T cell genomes. Purified libraries were measured with a Qubit 3.0 fluorometer, size-checked on a Bioanalyzer 2100, and measured again with the KAPA Library Quantification kit. A separate single-read 150-cycle Illumina NextSeq 550 flow cell was used to sequence each immunoSEQ 96-well plate. The paper's processing steps were these. Because the immunoSEQ output held only junctional sequences and lacked quality scores, the filtering could not match the filtering applied to full-length reads. Sequences were annotated with PyIR, a Python wrapper for IgBLAST v1.9, and V/J genes and CDR3 were assigned using IMGT germline references. Reads with weak V/J assignments (E-value above 1e-6), missing CDR3, stop codons, out-of-frame junctions, or ambiguous translated residues were removed. V3J clonotypes were defined as sequences sharing an identical inferred V gene, J gene, and CDR3 amino acid sequence. Percentage overlap between repertoires was calculated by dividing the number of shared unique clonotypes by the size of the smaller repertoire. Three approaches were used to assess repertoire richness: RTK rarefaction, the Chao1 estimator, and Recon v2.1 estimates of unobserved clonotypes. Generation probabilities were computed with OLGA for all TCRbeta clonotypes obtained by the gDNA method from several donors. This immuneACCESS table, as held by TCRdb, lists in-frame sequences with V and J called but not all clones. Of the missing ones, under half trace to an unresolved V gene in checked studies; the others have no known cause. The DNA was the basis for D and trimming; V, J and clone size are from that table. The sample table lists over a million clones, around 95% of them with a count of one. The top ten constitute roughly 1.1% of the sample.

The donors were healthy, HIV-negative adults who had no recently reported acute infections or vaccinations. All donors were Caucasian adults living in Nashville, Tennessee, USA. Magnetic negative selection was used to enrich CD4+ T cells, after which naive cells were positively selected on CD45RA and the negative fraction became the memory subset. After blood collection by leukapheresis, PBMCs were isolated using Ficoll-Histopaque density gradient centrifugation and then cryopreserved in the vapor phase of liquid nitrogen. Analytical flow cytometry was used to check the purity and quantity of every magnetically sorted T cell population. Each sorted fraction had its genomic DNA isolated and then quantified by UV absorbance on a Nanodrop 2000c. A word on this clone: Its antigen is unknown. No much larger clone exists at a distance of one base, and base qualities are not known.

In the germline V gene, CDR1 corresponds to SGHVS and CDR2 to FQNEAQ. V was cut back by 4 bases and J by 6 bases, leaving a gap of 12 bases between them. Its CDR3 holds 13 amino acids, cysteine through phenylalanine. Solely the CDR3 DNA is kept, with 39 bases framed from the first base. Source material: naive CD4+ T cells sorted from blood. In the paper's terms, the cell subset or site label means: CD45RA+ positively selected. The sequence was collected from a man between 25 and 39 years old in good health. The sequence links TRBV7-8 to TRBJ1-1; TRBD1 is possibly the D segment (5 matching bases). This receptor carries the CDR3 CASSSTGVAEAFF. At the DNA level, the sequence is TGTGCCAGCAGCTCGACGGGGGTAGCTGAAGCTTTCTTT.